Listed here are 24 T cell receptor beta chains from one sample, sequenced in a study of blood T cell repertoires in COVID-19. Sequenced by immunoSEQ multiplex PCR; TCRdb stores in-frame clones only, minus some. The sample has 150,000 to 200,000 clones; roughly four fifths are singletons. Sample: peripheral blood. The receptors derive from a human donor in a cohort sampled during active COVID-19.

The rearrangement joins TRBV3-1 (or the pseudogene TRBV3-2) to TRBJ2-3; 8 nucleotides match TRBD2. The CDR3 runs to 15 residues. V shed 4 bases and J 0 bases; nucleotides not matched to a gene: 3. Looked up from germline, CDR1 is LGHDT and CDR2 is YNNKEL (reference sequence). In DNA form, the CDR3 reads TGTGCCAGCAGCCTGACTAGCGTAAGCACAGATACGCAGTATTTT. Amino acid sequence: CASSLTSVSTDTQYF.

The chain couples TRBV7-9 to TRBJ2-1; perhaps TRBD2 as D (5 bases). Per the germline V gene, CDR1 is SEHNR and CDR2 is FQNEAQ (reference sequence). V gave up 1 base and J gave up 6 bases, with 7 bases separating them. This CDR3 has 13 residues. The CDR3 loop is CASSLEEGNEQFF. The CDR3 DNA reads TGTGCCAGCAGCTTAGAAGAGGGCAATGAGCAGTTCTTC.

In the case of this clone: At one end, the junction sequence differs from germline, possibly due to a read error. This chain links TRBV18 with TRBJ2-3; 12 bases align to TRBD2. There are 16 residues in the CDR3. Germline CDR1 KGHSH, CDR2 LQKENI. The CDR3 loop is CASSPPSGRESDTQYF. The DNA for the CDR3 is TGTGCCAGCTCGCCACCTAGCGGGAGGGAGTCAGATACGCAGTATTTT.

This clone was observed a handful of times. The genes are TRBV18 and TRBJ1-6; 8 nucleotides align to TRBD1. Germline CDR1 reads KGHSH; CDR2 reads LQKENI. This CDR3 comprises 16 residues. The J segment lost 7 bases and the V segment lost 3 bases, leaving 8 bases of the junction unmatched. CDR3 loop: CASSPLGGQVNSPLHF. DNA of the CDR3: TGTGCCAGCTCACCCTTAGGGGGACAGGTGAATTCACCCCTCCACTTT.

This sequence joins TRBV12-2 and TRBJ2-3; TRBD2 was called by the table and not checked on the DNA. TRBV12-2 is labeled a pseudogene. The CDR3 sequence is 18 residues long. CDR3 in amino acids: CASRLASPTSGVTDTQYF. The CDR3 DNA reads as TGTGCAAGTCGCTTAGCCTCTCCGACTAGCGGGGTTACAGATACGCAGTATTTT.

This sequence joins TRBV7-6 and TRBJ2-2; a weak D match, TRBD1 (5 bases). The CDR3 loop spans 15 amino acids. Per the germline V gene, CDR1 is SGHVS and CDR2 is FNYEAQ. Trimming took off 5 bases at V and 2 bases at J, with 12 bases between the two ends. The CDR3 protein is CASSPWGSNTGELFF. The CDR3 nucleotides are TGTGCCAGCAGCCCCTGGGGCAGTAACACCGGGGAGCTGTTTTTT.

This clone was seen only a few times. The chain uses TRBV6-6 and TRBJ1-5; D may be TRBD1 (5 bases). The CDR3 consists of 16 residues. The ends were cut back, 3 bases at V and 2 bases at J, with 14 bases in the middle. Germline lookup yields CDR1 MNHNY and CDR2 SVGAGI (reference sequence). The CDR3 is CASSYRSGQGNQPQHF. CDR3 sequence (DNA): TGTGCCAGCAGTTATCGTTCAGGGCAGGGCAATCAGCCCCAGCATTTT.

The chain uses TRBV9 and TRBJ2-3; TRBD2 agrees at 8 bases. The V and J ends lost 6 bases and 0 bases, in that order; junction bases with no gene match: 6. This CDR3 spans 15 amino acids. Germline CDR1 reads SGDLS; CDR2 reads YYNGEE. CDR3 DNA: TGTGCCAGCAACGCCGGGGGGGCTAGCACAGATACGCAGTATTTT. Translated: CASNAGGASTDTQYF.

This clone showed up just once. This rearrangement joins TRBV7-2 to TRBJ2-5, with 7 bases fitting TRBD2. CDR1 is SGHTA, CDR2 FQGNSA, per germline. Trimming removed 0 bases from V and 5 bases from J; junction bases left unmatched: 9. The CDR3 covers 16 residues. DNA of the CDR3: TGTGCCAGCAGCTTAGCCGGGGGGAGGGGTAGCGAGACCCAGTACTTC. This sequence encodes CASSLAGGRGSETQYF.

This sequence joins TRBV6-5 and TRBJ1-6; D is undetermined. V was shortened by 7 bases and J by 6 bases, with 13 bases between the two germline ends. Per the germline V gene, CDR1 is MNHEY and CDR2 is SVGAGI. This CDR3 is built from 14 residues. The CDR3 nucleotides are TGTGCCAGCACCGTCATCCAGTTTAATTCACCCCTCCACTTT. It is translated as CASTVIQFNSPLHF.

This chain connects TRBV12-5 to TRBJ1-1; maybe TRBD1 (6 bases). Germline values: CDR1 LGHNT, CDR2 FRNRAP. Between the trimmed V and J ends, which lost 7 bases and 3 bases, there was a span of 12 bases. CDR3 length: 13 residues. CDR3 coding DNA: TGTGCTAGTGCCGGACAGTCTTACACTGAAGCTTTCTTT. Its protein is CASAGQSYTEAFF. Complete variable domain (other parts from reference TRBV12-5 and TRBJ1-1): DARVTQTPRHKVTEMGQEVTMRCQPILGHNTVFWYRQTMMQGLELLAYFRNRAPLDDSGMPKDRFSAEMPDATLATLKIQPSEPRDSAVYFCASAGQSYTEAFFGQGTRLTVV.

The V gene is TRBV29-1, the J gene TRBJ1-2; D is undetermined. The CDR3 is 12 residues long. Germline CDR1 and CDR2: SQVTM and ANQGSEA. The V gene lost 3 bases and the J gene lost 1 base, with 6 bases spanning the gap. CDR3 region: CSVDSINYGYTF. The CDR3 DNA is TGCAGCGTTGACAGTATTAACTATGGCTACACCTTC.

This clone was seen a few times. The chain carries TRBV2 and TRBJ1-2, with 9 bases matching TRBD1. Germline CDR1 reads SNHLY; CDR2 reads FYNNEI. Trimming removed 5 bases from V and 2 bases from J; junction bases left unmatched: 3. CDR3 length equals 14 residues. CDR3 sequence: CASSLGTGNYGYTF. CDR3 nucleotide sequence: TGTGCCAGCAGTTTGGGGACAGGGAACTATGGCTACACCTTC.

The J gene is TRBJ2-1, the V gene TRBV6-5; no clear D. CDR3 length equals 12 residues. Germline loops: CDR1 MNHEY, CDR2 SVGAGI. The V gene lost 0 bases and the J gene lost 9 bases, with 6 bases spanning the gap. CDR3 amino acids: CASSYSHGEQFF. As DNA, the CDR3 is TGTGCCAGCAGTTACTCCCACGGTGAGCAGTTCTTC.

On this clone: An end of the junction differs from the germline gene, which may be a read error. The V gene is TRBV2, the J gene TRBJ1-2; D may be TRBD1 (5 bases). Germline V gives CDR1 SNHLY, CDR2 FYNNEI. CDR3 length: 15 amino acids. The CDR3 sequence: CASSKADTRREGYTF. DNA for the CDR3: TGTGCCAGCAGTAAAGCGGACACCCGGAGGGAGGGCTACACCTTC.

The V gene is TRBV5-1, the J gene TRBJ2-2; a weak D match, TRBD2 (6 bases). V shed 3 bases and J shed 4 bases, with 7 bases lying between them. Germline V gene lookup returns CDR1 SGHRS and CDR2 YFSETQ. This CDR3 has 13 amino acids. CDR3 in DNA: TGCGCCAGCAGCTCGGAGGGCACCGGGGAGCTGTTTTTT. It is translated as CASSSEGTGELFF.

V usage is TRBV9 and J usage is TRBJ2-7, with a possible D match to TRBD1 (6 bases). CDR1 is SGDLS, CDR2 YYNGEE, per germline. The CDR3 sequence is 16 residues long. The V end was cut by 4 bases, the J end by 3 bases, with 20 bases between. This CDR3 reads CASSPYARTANYEQYF. The CDR3 region has the DNA TGTGCCAGCAGCCCATACGCACGGACAGCCAACTACGAGCAGTACTTC.

This clone was picked up one time. The chain couples TRBV5-1 to TRBJ2-5; 7 nucleotides agree with TRBD2. J gave up 2 bases and V 5 bases, and 3 bases lay outside the gene matches. The germline V gene encodes CDR1 SGHRS and CDR2 YFSETQ. This CDR3 has 13 residues. DNA for the CDR3: TGCGCCAGCAGGCGGGGGACGCAAGAGACCCAGTACTTC. Translation: CASRRGTQETQYF.

The chain joins TRBV27 to TRBJ2-7; 8 bases are shared with TRBD2. V was clipped by 7 bases and J by 0 bases; unmatched bases: 8. CDR1 and CDR2 from the germline V gene are MNHEY and SMNVEV (reference sequence). This CDR3 contains 15 residues. The CDR3 sequence: CASKISGDPSYEQYF. CDR3 bases: TGTGCCAGCAAGATTAGCGGGGACCCCTCCTACGAGCAGTACTTC.

At least ten counts were recorded for this clone. This rearrangement joins TRBV20-1 to TRBJ1-5; D is undetermined. This CDR3 comprises 12 residues. The V and J ends lost 3 bases and 4 bases respectively, with 7 bases between them. Germline loops: CDR1 DFQATT, CDR2 SNEGSKA (reference sequence). CDR3 amino acids: CSASGTNQPQHF. CDR3 nucleotide sequence: TGCAGTGCTAGTGGTACTAATCAGCCCCAGCATTTT.

The sample holds many counts of this clone. This chain joins TRBV27 and TRBJ2-7; 9 bases are shared with TRBD1. The ends lost 1 base at V and 2 bases at J; junction bases unmatched: 3. The CDR3 is made up of 15 amino acids. Germline-derived CDR1 and CDR2 are MNHEY and SMNVEV (reference sequence). CDR3 nucleotide sequence: TGTGCCAGCAGTTTATTGACAGGGGGACCCTACGAGCAGTACTTC. Its protein is CASSLLTGGPYEQYF.

The CDR3 is CASSPFVGELFF. The CDR3 nucleotides read TGTGCCAGCTCACCGTTCGTCGGGGAGCTGTTTTTT. This rearrangement joins TRBV18 to TRBJ2-2; D remains ambiguous. The CDR3 extends over 12 amino acids. Trimming took off 3 bases at V and 7 bases at J, with 6 bases between the two ends. Germline V gene lookup returns CDR1 KGHSH and CDR2 LQKENI.

The V call is TRBV28, the J call TRBJ2-1, with 12 nucleotides matching TRBD2. This CDR3 is 18 amino acids long. V lost 7 bases and J lost 0; bases outside the gene matches: 10. Germline assignment: CDR1 MDHEN and CDR2 SYDVKM. The CDR3 nucleotides are TGTGCCAGCACCGGGGGAGGACTAGCGGGGACCTCCTACAATGAGCAGTTCTTC. This encodes CASTGGGLAGTSYNEQFF.

CDR3 DNA: TGTGCCAGCAGCGCAGCTAGCGGGAGCTACGAGCAGTACTTC. This encodes CASSAASGSYEQYF. V is TRBV9 and J is TRBJ2-7, with 10 positions matching TRBD2. The CDR3 is made up of 14 amino acids. Germline V CDR1 and CDR2: SGDLS, YYNGEE. V lost 3 bases, J lost 3 bases, and 3 bases stayed unmatched.